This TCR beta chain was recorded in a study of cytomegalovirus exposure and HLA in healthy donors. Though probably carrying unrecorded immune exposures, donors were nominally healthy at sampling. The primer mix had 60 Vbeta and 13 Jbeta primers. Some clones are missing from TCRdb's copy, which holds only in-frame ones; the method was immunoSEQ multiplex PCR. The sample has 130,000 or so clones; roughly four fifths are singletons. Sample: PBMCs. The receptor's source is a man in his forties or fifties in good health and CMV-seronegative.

The CDR3 DNA sequence: TGTGCCAGCAGCATCGTAGGGGGAACCTCCTACAATGAGCAGTTCTTC. Its translation is CASSIVGGTSYNEQFF. J is TRBJ2-1 and V is TRBV9; D might be TRBD1 (6 bases). The CDR3 is 16 residues long. V lost 4 bases to trimming and J lost 0 bases, with 14 bases between them. The germline gives CDR1 SGDLS, CDR2 YYNGEE.